The sequence of this T cell receptor (beta chain) was determined in a study of blood T cell repertoires in COVID-19. About the study: The United States, Italy and Spain provided the acute and convalescent COVID-19 samples. The analysed material was cDNA or gDNA that came from T cells, B-cell-depleted T cells, or PBMCs.

In the authors' methods: Reference gene primer amplification gave nucleated cell count estimates. Assay: immunoSEQ multiplex PCR; the TCRdb copy retains only in-frame clones and omits some. V, J and clone size are those of that table, while D and trimming were read from the DNA. The table records approximately 210,000 clones, roughly 84% of them present only once. Germline values: CDR1 MNHEY, CDR2 SMNVEV (reference sequence). V was clipped by 0 bases and J by 0 bases, with 8 bases between them. CDR3 length: 15 residues. Sequenced sample: peripheral blood. The source of this sequence is a woman aged 35 to 49 who had recovered from COVID-19. The chain employs TRBV27 and TRBJ2-5; D not certain. For the CDR3, the DNA is TGTGCCAGCAGTTTATCGTCCCTGTACCAAGAGACCCAGTACTTC. Its protein is CASSLSSLYQETQYF.